This T cell receptor (beta chain) was sequenced for a study of blood T cell repertoires in COVID-19. For the study at large: The samples span acute and convalescent COVID-19 from the United States, Italy and Spain. Nucleic acid was either cDNA or gDNA, and it came from T cells, B-cell-depleted T cells, or PBMCs.

How the authors handled the data: Amplification of reference gene primers provided the estimated nucleated cell counts. The table came from immunoSEQ multiplex PCR; TCRdb's copy has only in-frame clones and leaves some out. For V, J and clone size, that table is used; D and trimming come from the DNA. The sample lists about 140,000 clones, about 90% occurring once. V gave up 0 bases and J gave up 5 bases, with 5 bases separating them. The CDR3 sequence is 13 residues long. The V gene's germline CDR1 is LNHDA and CDR2 SQIVND (reference sequence). J is TRBJ1-5 and V is TRBV19; D is undetermined. This receptor was taken from a woman of 80 years or more with acute or convalescent COVID-19. The sequenced material came from peripheral blood. Written as DNA, the CDR3 is TGTGCCAGTAGTATAGACGGGGATCAGCCCCAGCATTTT. Translated, it gives CASSIDGDQPQHF.